One T cell receptor (beta chain) is described in this entry. Antigen specificity is unknown. The data were obtained in a study of CD8 T cells in Susac syndrome. Study-wide results and limits: The study recognized that its TCR sequencing and HLA analysis covered a relatively small number of individuals.

RNA was extracted with the RNeasy kit, and a quantity of about 0.45 to 1 ug was reverse transcribed using random hexamers. Multiplex immunoSEQ PCR targeted 54 Vbeta and 13 Jbeta TCR beta segments. MiXCR was run by TCRdb on the immunoSEQ multiplex PCR reads, yielding one entry per CDR3 protein. The sample consists of about 60,000 distinct CDR3 sequences, roughly nine tenths of them appearing once. High-throughput TCR beta sequencing covered peripheral CD8+ and CD4+ T cells. TEMRA cells were enriched by FACS, and CD4+ and CD8+ T cells were negatively isolated. The material sequenced was CD8+ T cells from PBMCs. The source of this sequence is a human donor in good health.

Here the CDR3 reads CASSPARGYDGYTF. CDR3 in DNA: TGTGCCAGCTCACCAGCCAGGGGATATGATGGCTACACCTTC. The V gene is TRBV18, the J gene TRBJ1-2, with a possible D match to TRBD1 (6 bases). This CDR3 has 14 residues. Trimming removed 2 bases at V and 6 bases at J, with 13 bases between. Germline V gene sequence: CDR1 KGHSH, CDR2 LQKENI.